The present entry profiles one T cell receptor beta chain with its context. This specimen belongs to a study of PD-1 blockade in mismatch repair-deficient tumors. About the study: Patients had fewer than 15 mismatch repair-deficient cancer types and were previously treated and progressing.

Per germline, CDR1 SGHRS and CDR2 YFSETQ. CDR3 length: 15 amino acids. Trimming removed 4 bases from V and 3 bases from J; junction bases left unmatched: 7. PCR or immunohistochemistry showed mismatch repair deficiency in every enrolled patient. TCRs were sequenced from three patients responding to pembrolizumab. The data were produced by immunoSEQ multiplex PCR, yet TCRdb's version contains in-frame clones alone and is incomplete. The sample lists around 39,000 clones, approximately 80% seen once, with less than 1.3% in the top ten. The TCR comes from an adult with mismatch repair-deficient cancer. The specimen was PBMCs, collected 38 to 40 weeks after starting pembrolizumab. The chain joins TRBV5-1 to TRBJ2-4; TRBD1 matches at 7 bases. CDR3 DNA sequence: TGCGCCAGCAGCGAGACAGGGTTGGACAAAAACATTCAGTACTTC. Residues: CASSETGLDKNIQYF.